These T cell receptor beta chains were read from a single sample in a study of control samples from healthy donors and cancer patients. Profiled with immunoSEQ multiplex PCR; TCRdb holds only in-frame clones, not every one. The repertoire holds around 120,000 clones, with roughly 91% as singletons. Sequences were obtained from PBMCs. The receptors here all came from a man between 45 and 60 years old with head and neck cancer. Both conserved end residues are part of each CDR3.

>TRBV4-1|TRBJ1-1|15
CASSQDPAANTEAFF
>TRBV3-1/TRBV3-2|TRBJ2-4|15
CASSQSAGAKNIQYF
>TRBV5-4|TRBJ1-1|13
CASRSGVRTEAFF
>TRBV11-3|TRBJ2-7|15
CASSLELTESYEQYF
>TRBV6-5|TRBJ1-1|15
CASRLSTQGHTEAFF
>TRBV3-1/TRBV3-2|TRBJ2-7|14
CASSQVDRFDEQYF
>TRBV7-9|TRBJ1-6|14
CASSRDRVSSPLHF
>TRBV29-1|TRBJ2-3|13
CSVERGATDTQYF
>TRBV19|TRBJ2-4|14
CASSIGGQGNIQYF
>TRBV5-1|TRBJ2-4|14
CASSLDRAKNIQYF
>TRBV18|TRBJ1-6|19
CASSPYPSGGLSYNSPLHF
>TRBV27|TRBJ2-5|13
CASSPTRGGTQYF
>TRBV7-2|TRBJ1-1|14
CASSLVYRGTEAFF
>TRBV30|TRBJ1-2|16
CARTNLQGVPTYGYTF
>TRBV28|TRBJ1-2|12
CASSSGTYGYTF
>TRBV2|TRBJ2-5|12
CASSGGEETQYF
>TRBV6-5|TRBJ1-2|13
CASSWSILDGYTF
>TRBV5-1|TRBJ1-4|12
CASSLDREKLFF
>TRBV9|TRBJ1-1|13
CASSPAGGTEAFF
>TRBV7-8|TRBJ2-7|14
CASSLGTGTYEQYF
>TRBV4-3|TRBJ1-2|15
CASSHRTGDWDGYTF
>TRBV28|TRBJ1-4|15
CASRAGDRTNEKLFF
>TRBV5-1|TRBJ1-6|15
CASSLFSGTHSPLHF
>TRBV18|TRBJ1-6|15
CASSPETSKNSPLHF
>TRBV18|TRBJ1-2|19
CASSLTRARDRRLSYGYTF
>TRBV14|TRBJ2-1|13
CASSQELFNEQFF
>TRBV7-2|TRBJ2-4|16
CASSLGGSIAKNIQYF
>TRBV21-1|TRBJ1-1|13
CASSARMGAEAFF
>TRBV6-5|TRBJ1-1|11
CASSRPGEAFF